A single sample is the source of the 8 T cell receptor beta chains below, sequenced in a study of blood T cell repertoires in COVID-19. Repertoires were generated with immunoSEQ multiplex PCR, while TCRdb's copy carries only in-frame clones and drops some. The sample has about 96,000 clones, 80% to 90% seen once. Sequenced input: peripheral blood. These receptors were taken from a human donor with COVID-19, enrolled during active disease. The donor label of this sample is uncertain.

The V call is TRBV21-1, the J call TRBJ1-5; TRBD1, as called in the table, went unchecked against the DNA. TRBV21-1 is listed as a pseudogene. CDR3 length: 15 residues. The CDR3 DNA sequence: TGTGCCAGCAGCCCTAGACAGGACAGCAATCAGCCCCAGCATTTT. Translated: CASSPRQDSNQPQHF.

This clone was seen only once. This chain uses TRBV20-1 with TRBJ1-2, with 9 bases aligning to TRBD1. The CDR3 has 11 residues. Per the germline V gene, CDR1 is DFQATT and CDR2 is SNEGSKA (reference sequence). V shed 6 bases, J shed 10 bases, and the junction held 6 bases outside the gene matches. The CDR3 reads CSAPGQGDYTF. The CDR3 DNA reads TGCAGTGCCCCGGGACAGGGAGACTACACCTTC.

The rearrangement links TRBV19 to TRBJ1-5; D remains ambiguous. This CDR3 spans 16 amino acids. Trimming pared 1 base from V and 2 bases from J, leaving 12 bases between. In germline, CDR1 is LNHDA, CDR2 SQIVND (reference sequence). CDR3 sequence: CASSIVAGRGNQPQHF. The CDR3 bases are TGTGCCAGTAGTATAGTGGCAGGTCGCGGCAATCAGCCCCAGCATTTT.

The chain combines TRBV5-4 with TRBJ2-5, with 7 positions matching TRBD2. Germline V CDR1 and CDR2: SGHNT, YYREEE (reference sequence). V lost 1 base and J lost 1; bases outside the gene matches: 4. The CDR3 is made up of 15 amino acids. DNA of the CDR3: TGTGCCAGCAGCTTGACGGGGGGAGGCCAAGAGACCCAGTACTTC. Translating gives CASSLTGGGQETQYF.

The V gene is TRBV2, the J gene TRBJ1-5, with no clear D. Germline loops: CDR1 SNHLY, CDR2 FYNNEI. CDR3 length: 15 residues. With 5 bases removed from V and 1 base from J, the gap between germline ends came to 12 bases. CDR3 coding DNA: TGTGCCAGCAGTCGCGAGCGTATAAGCAATCAGCCCCAGCATTTT. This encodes CASSRERISNQPQHF.

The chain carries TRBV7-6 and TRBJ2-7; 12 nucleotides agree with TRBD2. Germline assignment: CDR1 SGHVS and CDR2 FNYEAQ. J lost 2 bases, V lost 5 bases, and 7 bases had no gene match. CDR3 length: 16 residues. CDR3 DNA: TGTGCCAGCAGCCCCCTCAGACTAGCGGGAGCCTACGAGCAGTACTTC. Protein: CASSPLRLAGAYEQYF.

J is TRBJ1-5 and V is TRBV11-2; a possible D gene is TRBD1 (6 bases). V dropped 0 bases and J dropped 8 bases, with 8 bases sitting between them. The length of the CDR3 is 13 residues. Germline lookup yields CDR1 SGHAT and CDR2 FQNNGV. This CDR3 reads CASSLDRGEPQHF. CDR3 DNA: TGTGCCAGCAGCTTAGACAGGGGAGAGCCCCAGCATTTT.

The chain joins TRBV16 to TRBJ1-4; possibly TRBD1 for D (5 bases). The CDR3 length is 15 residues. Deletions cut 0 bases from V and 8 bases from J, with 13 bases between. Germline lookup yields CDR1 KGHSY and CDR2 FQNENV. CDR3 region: CASSQSGQGGEKLFF. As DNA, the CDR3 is TGTGCCAGCAGCCAATCGGGGCAGGGCGGAGAAAAACTGTTTTTT.